This TCR beta chain was identified in a study of T-cell reconstitution after alpha-beta-depleted transplantation in children. The library targeted TCRbeta and was prepared with unique molecular identifiers. Using its own MiXCR run on the PCR reads, TCRdb lists one record per CDR3 protein. Among roughly 400,000 distinct CDR3 sequences listed, around 21% were seen once. CDR3 size: 11 residues. V lost 4 bases and J 9 bases, leaving 7 bases between the germline ends. Germline values: CDR1 SEHNR, CDR2 FQNEAQ (reference sequence). Material: PBMCs from the stem cell graft donor, obtained from the stem cell graft. The chain uses TRBV7-9 and TRBJ2-1; no definite D call. This clonotype was sampled from a human donor who donated a stem cell graft to a child with acute myeloid leukemia. The CDR3 DNA reads as TGTGCCAGCAGCTGGGTTCGTGAGCAGTTCTTC. Its translation: CASSWVREQFF.